The source of this TCR beta chain is a study of sequential checkpoint blockade in melanoma. As for the study in general: Randomization was 1:1 between first-line nivolumab→ipilimumab and ipilimumab→nivolumab.

Treatment of the sample: randomized to nivolumab then ipilimumab (arm A) or the reverse (arm B). No patient had prior DNA-damaging chemotherapy. From thawed PBMCs, live CD3+CD8+ cells negative for CD19 and CD56 were sorted. Using immunoSEQ multiplex PCR, the repertoire was profiled, and TCRdb retains in-frame clones only, with some absent. The data contain about 32,000 clones, less than 85% of them singletons. This clone was seen a single time. The CDR3 totals 15 residues. Germline CDR1 is LNHDA and CDR2 is SQIVND (reference sequence). V was pared by 4 bases and J by 0 bases, with 3 bases of the junction left unmatched.

This clonotype was sampled from a human donor with melanoma. Sequences were derived from CD8+ T cells sorted from blood (inferred from file names), sampled from a patient given nivolumab and ipilimumab in sequence. This chain links TRBV19 with TRBJ2-7, with 10 bases that match TRBD2. CDR3 bases: TGTGCCAGTAGTAAACTAGCGGGGAGCTCCTACGAGCAGTACTTC. Translated: CASSKLAGSSYEQYF. Full variable domain (outside the CDR3, taken from reference TRBV19 and TRBJ2-7): DGGITQSPKYLFRKEGQNVTLSCEQNLNHDAMYWYRQDPGQGLRLIYYSQIVNDFQKGDIAEGYSVSREKKESFPLTVTSAQKNPTAFYLCASSKLAGSSYEQYFGPGTRLTVT.